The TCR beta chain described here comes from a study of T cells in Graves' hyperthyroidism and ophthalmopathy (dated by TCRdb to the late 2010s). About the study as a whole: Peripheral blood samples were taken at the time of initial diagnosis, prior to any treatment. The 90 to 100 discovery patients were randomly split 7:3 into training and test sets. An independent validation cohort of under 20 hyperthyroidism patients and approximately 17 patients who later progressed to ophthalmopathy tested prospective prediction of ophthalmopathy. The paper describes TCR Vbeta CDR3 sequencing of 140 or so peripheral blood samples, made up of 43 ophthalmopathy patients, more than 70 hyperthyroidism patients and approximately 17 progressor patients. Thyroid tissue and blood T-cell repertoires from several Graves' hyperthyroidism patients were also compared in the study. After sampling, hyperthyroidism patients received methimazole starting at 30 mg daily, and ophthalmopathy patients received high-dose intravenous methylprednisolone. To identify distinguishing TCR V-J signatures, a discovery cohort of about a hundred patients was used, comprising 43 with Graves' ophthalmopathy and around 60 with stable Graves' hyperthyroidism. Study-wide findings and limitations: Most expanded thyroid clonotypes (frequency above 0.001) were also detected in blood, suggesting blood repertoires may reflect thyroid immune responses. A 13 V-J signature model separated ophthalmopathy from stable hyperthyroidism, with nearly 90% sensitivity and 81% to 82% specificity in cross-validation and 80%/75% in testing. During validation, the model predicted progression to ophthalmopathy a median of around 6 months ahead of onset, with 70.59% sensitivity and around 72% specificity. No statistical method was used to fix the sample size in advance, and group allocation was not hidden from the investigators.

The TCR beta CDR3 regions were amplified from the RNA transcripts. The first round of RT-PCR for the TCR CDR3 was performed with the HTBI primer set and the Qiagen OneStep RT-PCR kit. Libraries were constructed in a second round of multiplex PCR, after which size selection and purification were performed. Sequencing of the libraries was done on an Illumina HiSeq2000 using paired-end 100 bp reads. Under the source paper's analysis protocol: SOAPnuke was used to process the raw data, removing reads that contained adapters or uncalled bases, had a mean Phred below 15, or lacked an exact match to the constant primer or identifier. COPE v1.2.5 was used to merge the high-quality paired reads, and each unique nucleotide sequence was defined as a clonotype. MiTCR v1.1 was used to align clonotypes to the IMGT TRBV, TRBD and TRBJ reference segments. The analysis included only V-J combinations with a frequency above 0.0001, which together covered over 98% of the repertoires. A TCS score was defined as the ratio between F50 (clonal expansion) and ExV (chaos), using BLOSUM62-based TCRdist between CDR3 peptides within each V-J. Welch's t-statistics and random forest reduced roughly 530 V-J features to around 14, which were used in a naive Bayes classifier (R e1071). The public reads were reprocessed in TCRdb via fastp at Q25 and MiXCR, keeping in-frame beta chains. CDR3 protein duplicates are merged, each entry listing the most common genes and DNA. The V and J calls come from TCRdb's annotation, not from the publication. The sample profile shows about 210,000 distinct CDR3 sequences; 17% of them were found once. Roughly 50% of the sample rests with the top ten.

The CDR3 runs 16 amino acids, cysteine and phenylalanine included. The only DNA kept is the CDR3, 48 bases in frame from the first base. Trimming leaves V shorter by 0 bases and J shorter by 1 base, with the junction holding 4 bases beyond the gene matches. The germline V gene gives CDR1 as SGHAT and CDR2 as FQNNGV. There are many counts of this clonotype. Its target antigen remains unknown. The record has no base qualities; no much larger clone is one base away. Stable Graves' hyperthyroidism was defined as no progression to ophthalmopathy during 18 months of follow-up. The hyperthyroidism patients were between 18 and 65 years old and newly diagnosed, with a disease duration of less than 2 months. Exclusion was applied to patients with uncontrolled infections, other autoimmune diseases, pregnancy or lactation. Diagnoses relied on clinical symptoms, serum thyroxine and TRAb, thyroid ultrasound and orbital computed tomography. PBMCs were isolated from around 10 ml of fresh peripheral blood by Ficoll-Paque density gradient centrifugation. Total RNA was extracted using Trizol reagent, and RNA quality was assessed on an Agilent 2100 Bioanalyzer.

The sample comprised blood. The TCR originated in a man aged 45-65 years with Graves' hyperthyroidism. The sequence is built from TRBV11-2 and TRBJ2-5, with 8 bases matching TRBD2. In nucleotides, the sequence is TGTGCCAGCAGCTTAGATGCGGGAGGATTCCAAGAGACCCAGTACTTC. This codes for CASSLDAGGFQETQYF.